This TCR beta chain was obtained from a study of cytomegalovirus exposure and HLA in healthy donors. Trimming removed 6 bases from V and 8 bases from J; junction bases left unmatched: 9. The CDR3 runs to 14 residues. Germline CDR1 and CDR2: KGHSH and LQKENI. Vbeta (60) and Jbeta (13) primers were used in the PCR. TCRdb keeps only in-frame clones here, not all; method: immunoSEQ multiplex PCR. The table lists about 160,000 clones, about 88% of them singletons, with more than 2% in the top ten. Sequenced: PBMCs. This TCR was recovered from a man aged 18 to 29 in good health and CMV-seropositive. This chain joins TRBV18 and TRBJ1-4; 7 bases fit TRBD1. The CDR3 protein is CASSRQGVGEKLFF. For the CDR3, the DNA is TGTGCCAGCTCTCGCCAGGGGGTGGGCGAAAAACTGTTTTTT.